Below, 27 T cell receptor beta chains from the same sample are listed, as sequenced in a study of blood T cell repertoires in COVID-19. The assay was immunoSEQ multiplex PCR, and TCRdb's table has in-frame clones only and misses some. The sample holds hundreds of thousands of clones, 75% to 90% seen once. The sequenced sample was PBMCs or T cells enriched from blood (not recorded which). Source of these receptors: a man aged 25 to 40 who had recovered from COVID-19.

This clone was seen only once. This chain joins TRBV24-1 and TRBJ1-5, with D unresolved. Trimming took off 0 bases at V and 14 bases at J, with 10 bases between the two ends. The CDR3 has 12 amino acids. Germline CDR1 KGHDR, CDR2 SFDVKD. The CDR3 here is CATSDLRTGKHF. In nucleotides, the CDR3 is TGTGCCACCAGTGATTTGCGGACGGGGAAGCATTTT.

CDR3 in DNA: TGTGCCAGCAGCTTTGGCGGGACCCACAATGAGCAGTTCTTC. Encoded protein: CASSFGGTHNEQFF. This sequence joins TRBV7-2 and TRBJ2-1; possibly TRBD2 for D (6 bases). Germline-derived CDR1 and CDR2 are SGHTA and FQGNSA. Between the trimmed V and J ends, which lost 3 bases and 5 bases, there was a span of 11 bases. This CDR3 comprises 14 residues. Full variable domain (rest looked up from reference TRBV7-2 and TRBJ2-1): GAGVSQSPSNKVTEKGKDVELRCDPISGHTALYWYRQSLGQGLEFLIYFQGNSAPDKSGLPSDRFSAERTGGSVSTLTIQRTQQEDSAVYLCASSFGGTHNEQFFGPGTRLTVL.

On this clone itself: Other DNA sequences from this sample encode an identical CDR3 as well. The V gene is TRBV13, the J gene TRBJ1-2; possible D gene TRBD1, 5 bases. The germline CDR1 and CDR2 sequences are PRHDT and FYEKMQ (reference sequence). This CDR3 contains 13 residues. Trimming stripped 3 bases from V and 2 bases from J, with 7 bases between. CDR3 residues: CASSLGQNYGYTF. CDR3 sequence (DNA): TGTGCCAGCAGCTTGGGGCAGAACTATGGCTACACCTTC.

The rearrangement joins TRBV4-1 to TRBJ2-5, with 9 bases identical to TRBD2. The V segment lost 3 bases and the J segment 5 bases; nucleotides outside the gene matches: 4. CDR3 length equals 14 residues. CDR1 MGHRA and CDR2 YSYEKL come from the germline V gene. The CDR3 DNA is TGCGCCAGCAGCCAGGGACTAGCTCTTGAGACCCAGTACTTC. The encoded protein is CASSQGLALETQYF.

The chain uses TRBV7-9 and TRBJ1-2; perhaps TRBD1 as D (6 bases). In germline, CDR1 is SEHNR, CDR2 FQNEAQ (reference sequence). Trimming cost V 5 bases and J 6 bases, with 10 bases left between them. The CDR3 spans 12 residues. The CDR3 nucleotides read TGTGCCAGCAGCGCCGGGACAAATGGCTACACCTTC. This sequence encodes CASSAGTNGYTF.

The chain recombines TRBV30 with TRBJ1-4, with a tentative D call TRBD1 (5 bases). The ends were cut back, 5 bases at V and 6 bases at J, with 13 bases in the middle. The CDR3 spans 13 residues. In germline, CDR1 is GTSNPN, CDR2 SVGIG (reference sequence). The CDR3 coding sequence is TGTGCCTGGTCTGGAGGGGAGGATGAAAAACTGTTTTTT. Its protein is CAWSGGEDEKLFF. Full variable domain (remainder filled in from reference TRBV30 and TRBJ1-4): SQTIHQWPATLVQPVGSPLSLECTVEGTSNPNLYWYRQAAGRGLQLLFYSVGIGQISSEVPQNLSASRPQDRQFILSSKKLLLSDSGFYLCAWSGGEDEKLFFGSGTQLSVL.

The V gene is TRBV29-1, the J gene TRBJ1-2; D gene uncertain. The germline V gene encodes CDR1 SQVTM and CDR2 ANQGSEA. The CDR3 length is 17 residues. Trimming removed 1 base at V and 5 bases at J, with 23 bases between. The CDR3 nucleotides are TGCAGCGTTGAAGGCCTTCGTCGGCAGAGCGACTTTTATGGCTACACCTTC. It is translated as CSVEGLRRQSDFYGYTF.

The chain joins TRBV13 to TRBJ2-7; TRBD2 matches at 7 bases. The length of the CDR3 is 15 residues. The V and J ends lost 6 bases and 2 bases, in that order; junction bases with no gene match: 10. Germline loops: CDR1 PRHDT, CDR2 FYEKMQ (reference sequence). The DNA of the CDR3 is TGTGCCAGCAGTTGGTACGGGGCGGGGGCCTACGAGCAGTACTTC. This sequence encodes CASSWYGAGAYEQYF.

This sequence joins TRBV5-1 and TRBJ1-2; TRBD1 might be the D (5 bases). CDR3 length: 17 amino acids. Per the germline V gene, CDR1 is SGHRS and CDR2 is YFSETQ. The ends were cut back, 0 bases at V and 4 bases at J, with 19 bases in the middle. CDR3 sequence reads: CASSLANGGASGYGYTF. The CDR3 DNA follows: TGCGCCAGCAGCTTGGCCAACGGGGGAGCCTCTGGCTATGGCTACACCTTC.

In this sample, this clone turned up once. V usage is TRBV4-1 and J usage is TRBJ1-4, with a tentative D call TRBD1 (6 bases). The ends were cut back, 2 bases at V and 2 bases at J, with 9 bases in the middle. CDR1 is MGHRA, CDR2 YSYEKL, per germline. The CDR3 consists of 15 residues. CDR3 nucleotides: TGCGCCAGCAGCCAATTTCAGGGGACTAATGAAAAACTGTTTTTT. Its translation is CASSQFQGTNEKLFF.

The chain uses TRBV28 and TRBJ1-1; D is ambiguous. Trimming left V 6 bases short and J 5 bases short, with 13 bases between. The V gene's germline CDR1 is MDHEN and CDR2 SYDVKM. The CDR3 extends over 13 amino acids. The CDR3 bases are TGTGCCAGCAGGGGTCCCAGCGTTACTGAAGCTTTCTTT. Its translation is CASRGPSVTEAFF.

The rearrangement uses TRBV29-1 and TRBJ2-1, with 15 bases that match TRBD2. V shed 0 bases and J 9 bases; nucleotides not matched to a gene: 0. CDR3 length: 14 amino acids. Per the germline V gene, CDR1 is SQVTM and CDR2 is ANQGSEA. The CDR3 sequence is CSVEEGLAGGEQFF. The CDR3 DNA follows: TGCAGCGTTGAAGAGGGACTAGCGGGAGGTGAGCAGTTCTTC.

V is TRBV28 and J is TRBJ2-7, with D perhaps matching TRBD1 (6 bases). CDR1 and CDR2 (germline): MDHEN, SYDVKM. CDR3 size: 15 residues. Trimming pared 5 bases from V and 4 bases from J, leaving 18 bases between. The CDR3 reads CASSGQYRRRYEQYF. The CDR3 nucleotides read TGTGCCAGCAGTGGACAGTATCGGCGTAGGTACGAGCAGTACTTC.

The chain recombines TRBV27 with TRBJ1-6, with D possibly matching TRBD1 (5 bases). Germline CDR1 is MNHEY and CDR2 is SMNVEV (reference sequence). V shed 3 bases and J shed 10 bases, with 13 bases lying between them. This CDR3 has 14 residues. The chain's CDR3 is CASSLFRVDSPLHF. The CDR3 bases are TGTGCCAGCAGTTTGTTCAGGGTTGACTCACCCCTCCACTTT.

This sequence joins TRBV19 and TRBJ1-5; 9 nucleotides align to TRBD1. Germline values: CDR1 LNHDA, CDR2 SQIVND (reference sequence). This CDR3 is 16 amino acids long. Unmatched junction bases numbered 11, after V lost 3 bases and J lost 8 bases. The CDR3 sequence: CASSMWDRVVGKPQHF. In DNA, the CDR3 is TGTGCCAGTAGTATGTGGGACAGGGTGGTAGGAAAGCCCCAGCATTTT.

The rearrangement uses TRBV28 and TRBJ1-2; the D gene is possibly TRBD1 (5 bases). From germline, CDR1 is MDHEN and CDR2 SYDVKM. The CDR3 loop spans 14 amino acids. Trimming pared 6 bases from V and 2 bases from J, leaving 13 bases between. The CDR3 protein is CASSPGGGNYGYTF. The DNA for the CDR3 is TGTGCCAGCAGCCCCGGGGGGGGAAACTATGGCTACACCTTC.

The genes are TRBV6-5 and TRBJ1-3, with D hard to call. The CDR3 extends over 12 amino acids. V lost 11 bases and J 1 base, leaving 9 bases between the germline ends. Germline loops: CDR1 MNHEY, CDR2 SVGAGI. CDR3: CALRGSGNTIYF. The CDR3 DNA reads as TGTGCCCTACGGGGATCTGGAAACACCATATATTTT.

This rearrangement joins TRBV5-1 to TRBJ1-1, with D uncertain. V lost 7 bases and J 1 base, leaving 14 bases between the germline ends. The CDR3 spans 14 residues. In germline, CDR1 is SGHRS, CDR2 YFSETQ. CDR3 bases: TGCGCCAGCCAGCAGGCAGGCTCGAACACTGAAGCTTTCTTT. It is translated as CASQQAGSNTEAFF. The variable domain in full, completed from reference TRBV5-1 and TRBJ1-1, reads KAGVTQTPRYLIKTRGQQVTLSCSPISGHRSVSWYQQTPGQGLQFLFEYFSETQRNKGNFPGRFSGRQFSNSRSEMNVSTLELGDSALYLCASQQAGSNTEAFFGQGTRLTVV.

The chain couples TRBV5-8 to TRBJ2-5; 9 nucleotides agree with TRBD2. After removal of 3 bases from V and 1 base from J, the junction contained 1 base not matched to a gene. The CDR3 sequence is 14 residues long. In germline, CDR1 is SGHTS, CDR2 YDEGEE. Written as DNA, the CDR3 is TGTGCCAGCAGCTGGGGACTAGCCCAAGAGACCCAGTACTTC. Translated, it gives CASSWGLAQETQYF.

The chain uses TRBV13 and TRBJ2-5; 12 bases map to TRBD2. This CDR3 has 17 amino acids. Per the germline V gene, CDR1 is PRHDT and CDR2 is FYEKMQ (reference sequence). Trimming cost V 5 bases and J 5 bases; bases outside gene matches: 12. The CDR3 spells CASSLSTSGSLEETQYF. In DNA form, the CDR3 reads TGTGCCAGCAGCCTATCGACTAGCGGGAGTTTGGAGGAGACCCAGTACTTC.

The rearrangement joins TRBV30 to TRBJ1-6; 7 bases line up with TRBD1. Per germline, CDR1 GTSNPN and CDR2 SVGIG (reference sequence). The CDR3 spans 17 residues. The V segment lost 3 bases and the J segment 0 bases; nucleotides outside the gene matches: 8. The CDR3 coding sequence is TGTGCCTGGAGCAGGGACAGAACTAGCTCCTATAATTCACCCCTCCACTTT. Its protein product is CAWSRDRTSSYNSPLHF. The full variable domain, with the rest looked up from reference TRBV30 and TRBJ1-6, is SQTIHQWPATLVQPVGSPLSLECTVEGTSNPNLYWYRQAAGRGLQLLFYSVGIGQISSEVPQNLSASRPQDRQFILSSKKLLLSDSGFYLCAWSRDRTSSYNSPLHFGNGTRLTVT.

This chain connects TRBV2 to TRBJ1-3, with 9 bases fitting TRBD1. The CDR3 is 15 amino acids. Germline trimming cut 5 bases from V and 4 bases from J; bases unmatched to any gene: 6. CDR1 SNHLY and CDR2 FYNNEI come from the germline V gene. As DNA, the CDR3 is TGTGCCAGCAGTTCCGGGACAGGGCAAGGAAACACCATATATTTT. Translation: CASSSGTGQGNTIYF.

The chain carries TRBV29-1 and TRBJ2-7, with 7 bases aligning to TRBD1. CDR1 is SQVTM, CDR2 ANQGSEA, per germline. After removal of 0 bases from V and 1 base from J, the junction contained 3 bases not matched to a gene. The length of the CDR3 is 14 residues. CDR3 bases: TGCAGCGTTGAAGAACAGGGGCGATCCTACGAGCAGTACTTC. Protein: CSVEEQGRSYEQYF.

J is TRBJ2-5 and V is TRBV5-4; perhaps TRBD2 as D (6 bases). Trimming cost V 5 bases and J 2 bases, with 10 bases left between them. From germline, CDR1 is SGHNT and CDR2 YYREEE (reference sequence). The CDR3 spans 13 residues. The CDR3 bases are TGTGCCAGCAGGAGGGGACTTCAAGAGACCCAGTACTTC. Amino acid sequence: CASRRGLQETQYF.

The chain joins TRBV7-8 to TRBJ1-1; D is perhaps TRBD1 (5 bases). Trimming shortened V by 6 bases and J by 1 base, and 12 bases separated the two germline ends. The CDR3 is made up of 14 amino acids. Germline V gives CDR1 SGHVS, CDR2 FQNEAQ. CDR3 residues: CASRTEVRNTEAFF. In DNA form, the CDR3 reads TGTGCCAGCAGGACAGAGGTCAGGAACACTGAAGCTTTCTTT. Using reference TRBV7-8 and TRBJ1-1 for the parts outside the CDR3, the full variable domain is GAGVSQSPRYKVAKRGQDVALRCDPISGHVSLFWYQQALGQGPEFLTYFQNEAQLDKSGLPSDRFFAERPEGSVSTLKIQRTQQEDSAVYLCASRTEVRNTEAFFGQGTRLTVV.

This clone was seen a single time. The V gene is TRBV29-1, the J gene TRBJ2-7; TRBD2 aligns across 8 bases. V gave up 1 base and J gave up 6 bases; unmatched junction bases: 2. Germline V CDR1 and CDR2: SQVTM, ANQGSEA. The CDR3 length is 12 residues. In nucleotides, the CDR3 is TGCAGCGTTGAAGGGACTAGCACCGAGCAGTACTTC. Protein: CSVEGTSTEQYF.

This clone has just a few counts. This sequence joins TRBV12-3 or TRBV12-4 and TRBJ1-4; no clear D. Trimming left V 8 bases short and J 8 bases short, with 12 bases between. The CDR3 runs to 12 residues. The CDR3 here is CASGLPREKLFF. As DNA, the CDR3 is TGTGCCAGCGGGCTCCCACGGGAAAAACTGTTTTTT.